This T cell receptor (beta chain) was identified in a study of blood T cells in healthy people across ages. With a J-beta primer mix and a sample-barcoded 5' primer, a second PCR ran about 6 to 11 cycles. Each TCR beta cDNA got a 12-nucleotide random molecular identifier. All samples gave at least 2.5 million CDR3-containing paired-end reads. MiXCR, applied by TCRdb to the 5' RACE reads, yields one record per CDR3 protein. This sample has about 1.6 million distinct CDR3 sequences, with around 35% found just once. The CDR3 runs to 13 residues. Germline V CDR1 and CDR2: SQVTM, ANQGSEA. Trimming left V 6 bases short and J 7 bases short, with 15 bases between.

V usage is TRBV29-1 and J usage is TRBJ1-4; D may be TRBD1 (5 bases). Sequences were obtained from blood. This clonotype was obtained from a woman aged 30 to 39 in good health. The CDR3 here is CSVRAQGSEKLFF. The DNA of the CDR3 is TGCAGCGTCCGGGCGCAGGGAAGTGAAAAACTGTTTTTT. The entire variable domain, with the rest obtained from reference TRBV29-1 and TRBJ1-4, is as follows: SAVISQKPSRDICQRGTSLTIQCQVDSQVTMMFWYRQQPGQSLTLIATANQGSEATYESGFVIDKFPISRPNLTFSTLTVSNMSPEDSSIYLCSVRAQGSEKLFFGSGTQLSVL.